This T cell receptor beta chain appears in the sequencing data of a study of blood T cell repertoires in COVID-19. Germline CDR1 and CDR2: LNHDA and SQIVND (reference sequence). Trimming at V came to 2 bases and at J to 4 bases, leaving 6 bases not matched to a gene. The CDR3 is 16 amino acids. In its sample, this clone was seen once. The protocol was immunoSEQ multiplex PCR, while the TCRdb copy is restricted to in-frame clones and leaves out a portion. This sample yields roughly 250,000 clones, of which 70% to 75% are seen a single time; around 3.4% belongs to the top ten. This sequence originates from a woman older than 75 with acute or convalescent COVID-19. The sequencing sample was made of peripheral blood. The chain joins TRBV19 to TRBJ2-3; the match to TRBD2 covers 10 bases. CDR3 DNA: TGTGCCAGTAGTATATACAGCGGGGGGGCATCAGATACGCAGTATTTT. It yields the protein CASSIYSGGASDTQYF.